This T cell receptor beta chain derives from a study of CD8+ T cells in alopecia areata. General study points: Especially in alopecia totalis/universalis, lesional scalp showed greater clonality than normal scalp did. Scalp samples also contribute reads from the resident alphabeta T cells found in normal skin. Possibly because of HLA-related factors, TCR sharing was less clear across patients than in mice.

A few counts support this clone. Its antigen is not identified. RNA extraction was followed by reverse transcription into cDNA, which acted as the sequencing template. Repertoires were generated with immunoSEQ multiplex PCR, while TCRdb's copy carries only in-frame clones and drops some. Of some 100,000 clones listed, almost 60% are singletons. This CDR3 region has 13 residues. Per the germline V gene, CDR1 is PRHDT and CDR2 is FYEKMQ (reference sequence). V was pared by 6 bases and J by 1 base, with 8 bases between. Indicated treatment: oral pan-JAK inhibitor, 5-10 mg twice daily. Separation by sorting yielded CD4+ and CD8+ T cells from PBMCs.

This clonotype was obtained from a human donor with alopecia areata. Here the sequenced sample was CD8+ T cells sorted from blood, taken at approximately week 60, from a patient treated with tofacitinib. The rearrangement uses TRBV13 and TRBJ2-3; the D is unclear. The CDR3: CASRVAGTDTQYF. The CDR3 DNA sequence: TGTGCCAGCAGGGTAGCTGGCACAGATACGCAGTATTTT. Filled out from reference TRBV13 and TRBJ2-3, the complete variable domain reads AAGVIQSPRHLIKEKRETATLKCYPIPRHDTVYWYQQGPGQDPQFLISFYEKMQSDKGSIPDRFSAQQFSDYHSELNMSSLELGDSALYFCASRVAGTDTQYFGPGTRLTVL.